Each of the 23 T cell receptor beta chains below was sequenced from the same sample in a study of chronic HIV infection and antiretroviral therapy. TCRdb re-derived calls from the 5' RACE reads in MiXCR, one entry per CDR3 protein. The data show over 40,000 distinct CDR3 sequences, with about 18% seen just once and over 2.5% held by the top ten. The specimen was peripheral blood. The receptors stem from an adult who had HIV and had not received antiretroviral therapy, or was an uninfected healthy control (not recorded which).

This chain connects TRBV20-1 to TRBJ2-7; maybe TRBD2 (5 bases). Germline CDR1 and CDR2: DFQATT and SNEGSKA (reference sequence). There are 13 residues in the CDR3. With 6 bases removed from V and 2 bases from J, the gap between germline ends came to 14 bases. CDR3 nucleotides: TGCAGTGCCCGAAGCGGTTCTACCTACGAGCAGTACTTC. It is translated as CSARSGSTYEQYF.

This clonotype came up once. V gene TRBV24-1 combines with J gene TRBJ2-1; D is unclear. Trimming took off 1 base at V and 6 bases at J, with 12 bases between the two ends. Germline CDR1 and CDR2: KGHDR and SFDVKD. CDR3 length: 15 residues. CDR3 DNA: TGTGCCACCAGTGATTTCGGCACAGACCTCAATGAGCAGTTCTTC. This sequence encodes CATSDFGTDLNEQFF.

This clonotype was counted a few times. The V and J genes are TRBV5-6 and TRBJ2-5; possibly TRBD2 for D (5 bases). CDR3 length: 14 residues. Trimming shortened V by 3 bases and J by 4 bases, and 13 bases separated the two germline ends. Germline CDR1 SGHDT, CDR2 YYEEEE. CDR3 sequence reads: CASSSSGLSETQYF. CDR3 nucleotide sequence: TGTGCCAGCAGCTCCTCCGGACTCTCAGAGACCCAGTACTTC.

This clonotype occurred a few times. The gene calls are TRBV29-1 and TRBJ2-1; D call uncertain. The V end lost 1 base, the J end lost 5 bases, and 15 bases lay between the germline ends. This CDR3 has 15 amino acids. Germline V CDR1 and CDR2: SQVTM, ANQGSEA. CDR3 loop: CSVEGGISLHNEQFF. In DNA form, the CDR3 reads TGCAGCGTTGAAGGAGGCATATCCCTTCACAATGAGCAGTTCTTC.

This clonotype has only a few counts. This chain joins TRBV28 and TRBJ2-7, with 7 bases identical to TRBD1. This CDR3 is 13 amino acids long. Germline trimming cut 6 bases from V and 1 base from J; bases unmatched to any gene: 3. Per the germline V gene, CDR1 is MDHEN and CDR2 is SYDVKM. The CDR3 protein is CASSPRGSYEQYF. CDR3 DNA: TGTGCCAGCAGCCCCAGGGGGTCCTACGAGCAGTACTTC.

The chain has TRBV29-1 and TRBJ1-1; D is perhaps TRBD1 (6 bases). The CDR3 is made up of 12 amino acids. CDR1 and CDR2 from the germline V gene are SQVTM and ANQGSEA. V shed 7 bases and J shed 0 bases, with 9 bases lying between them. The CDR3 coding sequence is TGCAGCGCAGGGGTAGTGAACACTGAAGCTTTCTTT. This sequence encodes CSAGVVNTEAFF.

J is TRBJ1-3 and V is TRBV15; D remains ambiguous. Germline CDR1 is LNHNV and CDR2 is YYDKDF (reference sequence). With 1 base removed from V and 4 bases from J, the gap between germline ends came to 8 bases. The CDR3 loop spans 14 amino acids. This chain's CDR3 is CATSRGGSGNTIYF. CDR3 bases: TGTGCCACCAGCAGAGGTGGATCCGGAAACACCATATATTTT.

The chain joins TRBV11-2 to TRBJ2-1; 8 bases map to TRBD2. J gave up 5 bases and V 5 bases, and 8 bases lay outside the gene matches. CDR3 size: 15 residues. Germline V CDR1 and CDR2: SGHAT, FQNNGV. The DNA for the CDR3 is TGTGCCAGCAGCCCTTCGGGGACTAGAGACAATGAGCAGTTCTTC. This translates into CASSPSGTRDNEQFF.

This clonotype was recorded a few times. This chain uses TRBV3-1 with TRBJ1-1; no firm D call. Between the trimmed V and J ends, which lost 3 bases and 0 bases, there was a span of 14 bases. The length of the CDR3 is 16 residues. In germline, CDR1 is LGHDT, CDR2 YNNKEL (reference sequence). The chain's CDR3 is CASSQVAQGMNTEAFF. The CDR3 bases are TGTGCCAGCAGCCAGGTAGCACAAGGGATGAACACTGAAGCTTTCTTT.

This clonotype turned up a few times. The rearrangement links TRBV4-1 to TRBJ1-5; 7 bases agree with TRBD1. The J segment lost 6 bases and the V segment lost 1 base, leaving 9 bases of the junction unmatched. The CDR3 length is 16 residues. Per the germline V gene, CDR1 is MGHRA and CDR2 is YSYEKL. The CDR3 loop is CASSQGPVGGGQPQHF. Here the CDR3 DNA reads TGCGCCAGCAGCCAAGGCCCCGTAGGGGGCGGTCAGCCCCAGCATTTT.

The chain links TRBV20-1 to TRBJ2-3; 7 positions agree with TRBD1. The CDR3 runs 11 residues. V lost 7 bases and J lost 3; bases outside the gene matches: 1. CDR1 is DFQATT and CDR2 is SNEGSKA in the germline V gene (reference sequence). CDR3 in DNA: TGCAGTGAACAGGGGACAGATACGCAGTATTTT. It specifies CSEQGTDTQYF.

CDR3 nucleotides: TGTGCCAGCAGCCCTAATCCGGGTAGCACAGATACGCAGTATTTT. Its translation is CASSPNPGSTDTQYF. V gene TRBV7-8 combines with J gene TRBJ2-3; D remains unclear. Trimming took off 5 bases at V and 0 bases at J, with 12 bases between the two ends. Germline-derived CDR1 and CDR2 are SGHVS and FQNEAQ. The CDR3 totals 15 residues.

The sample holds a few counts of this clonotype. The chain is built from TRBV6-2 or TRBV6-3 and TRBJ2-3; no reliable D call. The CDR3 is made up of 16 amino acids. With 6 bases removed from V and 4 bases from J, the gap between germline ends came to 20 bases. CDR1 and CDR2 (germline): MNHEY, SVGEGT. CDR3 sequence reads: CASRPDDLRTADTQYF. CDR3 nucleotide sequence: TGTGCCAGCAGACCCGACGATCTACGGACCGCAGATACGCAGTATTTT.

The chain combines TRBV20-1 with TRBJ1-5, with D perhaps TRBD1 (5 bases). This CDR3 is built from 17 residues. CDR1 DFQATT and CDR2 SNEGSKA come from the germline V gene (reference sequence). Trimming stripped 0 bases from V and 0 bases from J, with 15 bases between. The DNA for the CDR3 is TGCAGTGCTAGAGATACAACCGGGGCTTATAGCAATCAGCCCCAGCATTTT. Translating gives CSARDTTGAYSNQPQHF.

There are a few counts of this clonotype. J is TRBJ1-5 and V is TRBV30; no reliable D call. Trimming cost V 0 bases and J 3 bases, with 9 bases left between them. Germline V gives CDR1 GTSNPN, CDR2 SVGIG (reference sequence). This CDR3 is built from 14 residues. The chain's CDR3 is CAWSVAADNQPQHF. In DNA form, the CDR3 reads TGTGCCTGGAGTGTAGCGGCAGACAATCAGCCCCAGCATTTT. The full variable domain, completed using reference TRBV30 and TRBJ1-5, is SQTIHQWPATLVQPVGSPLSLECTVEGTSNPNLYWYRQAAGRGLQLLFYSVGIGQISSEVPQNLSASRPQDRQFILSSKKLLLSDSGFYLCAWSVAADNQPQHFGDGTRLSIL.

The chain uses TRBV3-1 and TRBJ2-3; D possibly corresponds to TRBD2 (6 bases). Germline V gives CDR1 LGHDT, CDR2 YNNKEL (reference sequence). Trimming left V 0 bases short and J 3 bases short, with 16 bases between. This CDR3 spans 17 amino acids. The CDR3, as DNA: TGTGCCAGCAGCCAAGACGTAGCGGAGGCACCTACAGATACGCAGTATTTT. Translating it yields CASSQDVAEAPTDTQYF.

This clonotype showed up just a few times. The CDR3 is CASSYSGRTAKYEQYF. Written as DNA, the CDR3 is TGTGCCAGCAGTTACTCGGGGCGGACTGCCAAGTACGAGCAGTACTTC. The gene calls are TRBV6-5 and TRBJ2-7, with D perhaps TRBD1 or TRBD2 (5 bases each). This CDR3 region has 16 residues. Germline CDR1 reads MNHEY; CDR2 reads SVGAGI. With 0 bases removed from V and 4 bases from J, the gap between germline ends came to 16 bases.

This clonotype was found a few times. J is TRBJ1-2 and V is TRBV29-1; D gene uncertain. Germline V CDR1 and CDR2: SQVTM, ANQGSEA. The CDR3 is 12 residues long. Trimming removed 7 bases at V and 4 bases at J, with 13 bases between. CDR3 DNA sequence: TGCAGCGGGGCATCAGGAACCTATGGCTACACCTTC. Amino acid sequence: CSGASGTYGYTF.

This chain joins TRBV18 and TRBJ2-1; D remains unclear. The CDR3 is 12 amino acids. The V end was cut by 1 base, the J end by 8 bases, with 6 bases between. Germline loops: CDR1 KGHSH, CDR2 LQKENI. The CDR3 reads CASSPLGHEQFF. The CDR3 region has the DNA TGTGCCAGCTCACCACTAGGCCATGAGCAGTTCTTC.

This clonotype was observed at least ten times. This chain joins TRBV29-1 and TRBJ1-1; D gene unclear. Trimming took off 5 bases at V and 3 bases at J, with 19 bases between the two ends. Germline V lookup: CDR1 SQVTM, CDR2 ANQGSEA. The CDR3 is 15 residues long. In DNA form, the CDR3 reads TGCAGCGTTTCAGCCCATAAACTTTCAGACACTGAAGCTTTCTTT. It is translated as CSVSAHKLSDTEAFF.

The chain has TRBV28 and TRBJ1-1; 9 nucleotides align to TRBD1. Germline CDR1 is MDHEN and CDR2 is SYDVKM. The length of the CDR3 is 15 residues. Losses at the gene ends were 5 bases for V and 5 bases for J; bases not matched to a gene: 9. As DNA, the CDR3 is TGTGCCAGCAGTCTCAACAGGGGGCTGGCAACTGAAGCTTTCTTT. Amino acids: CASSLNRGLATEAFF. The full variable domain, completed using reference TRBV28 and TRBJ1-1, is DVKVTQSSRYLVKRTGEKVFLECVQDMDHENMFWYRQDPGLGLRLIYFSYDVKMKEKGDIPEGYSVSREKKERFSLILESASTNQTSMYLCASSLNRGLATEAFFGQGTRLTVV.

In DNA, the CDR3 is TGCGCCAGCAGCTATTCCGAAACAGGGTTTTTCTACGAGCAGTACTTC. Translated, it gives CASSYSETGFFYEQYF. The chain has TRBV5-1 and TRBJ2-7, with a tentative D call TRBD1 (6 bases). This CDR3 region has 16 residues. V shed 3 bases and J shed 3 bases, with 19 bases lying between them. Looked up from germline, CDR1 is SGHRS and CDR2 is YFSETQ.

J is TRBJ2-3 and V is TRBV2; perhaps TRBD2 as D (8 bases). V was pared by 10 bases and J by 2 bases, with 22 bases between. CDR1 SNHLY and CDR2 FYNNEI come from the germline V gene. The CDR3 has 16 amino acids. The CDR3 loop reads CATQGEAGVLTDTQYF. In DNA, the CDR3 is TGTGCCACCCAGGGGGAAGCGGGAGTTCTCACAGATACGCAGTATTTT.